This T cell receptor (beta chain) was sequenced in a study of resident and recirculating memory T cells in vitiligo. Study results and caveats: No single dominant TCR clone appeared; lesion clonality varied. Different lesions suggested infiltration by different T cell clones.

Stability required unchanged lesions during the previous 6 months. Details on this clone: Its target is unknown.

This CDR3 spans 15 amino acids. CDR1 SGHAT and CDR2 FQNNGV come from the germline V gene. The germline V and J ends were trimmed by 3 bases and 3 bases, with 15 bases remaining between them. Profiling relied on immunoSEQ multiplex PCR, and the TCRdb table lists in-frame clones only, not all of them. The sample has 55,000 to 75,000 clones, approximately 93% seen once. Sequenced material: blood. The sequence came from a male donor with vitiligo. This chain uses TRBV11-2 with TRBJ2-7; a weak D match, TRBD1 (7 bases). The CDR3 DNA follows: TGTGCCAGCAGCTTGTACGCGGGACAGCTCTACGAGCAGTACTTC. Protein sequence: CASSLYAGQLYEQYF.